This T cell receptor beta chain was found in a study of control samples from healthy donors and cancer patients. The V segment lost 5 bases and the J segment 5 bases; nucleotides outside the gene matches: 18. The V gene's germline CDR1 is SGHVS and CDR2 FQNEAQ. This CDR3 is 18 amino acids long. Assay used: immunoSEQ multiplex PCR; TCRdb lists only in-frame clones, some missing. The sample holds almost 85,000 clones, about 93% seen once. The gene calls are TRBV7-8 and TRBJ1-1; 9 nucleotides align to TRBD1. This receptor was identified in a woman aged 18 to 35 in good health. The source material was blood. The CDR3 nucleotides are TGTGCCAGCAGCCCGAGGACGAACAGGGGGCACCCAGTAACTGAAGCTTTCTTT. Encoded protein: CASSPRTNRGHPVTEAFF. The variable domain in full, with the rest retrieved from reference TRBV7-8 and TRBJ1-1, is GAGVSQSPRYKVAKRGQDVALRCDPISGHVSLFWYQQALGQGPEFLTYFQNEAQLDKSGLPSDRFFAERPEGSVSTLKIQRTQQEDSAVYLCASSPRTNRGHPVTEAFFGQGTRLTVV.